This T cell receptor beta chain was profiled in a study of blood T cells in healthy people across ages. Findings and caveats of the study: It was held that the diversity estimates obtained from one million T cells were underestimates.

In this sample, this clonotype turned up a few times. Its specificity is not known. The authors ran a second PCR of about 6 to 11 cycles using a sample-barcoded 5' primer and a J-beta primer mix. Each CDR3 protein gets one entry after TCRdb re-called the 5' RACE reads with MiXCR. The table includes under 800,000 distinct CDR3 sequences, more than 40% detected once. Every donor contributed roughly 10 milliliters of peripheral blood by blood draw. Total RNA extraction produced at least 5.5 micrograms (per sample) for the study. Specimen: blood. The sequence derives from a woman aged 55 to 70 in good health.

The DNA for the CDR3 is TGTGCCAGCAGCTCTCCCGGACAGAAGGGCGGGGAGCTGTTTTTT. Translation: CASSSPGQKGGELFF. The gene calls are TRBV7-3 and TRBJ2-2, with a tentative D call TRBD1 (6 bases). This CDR3 has 15 amino acids. From germline, CDR1 is SGHTA and CDR2 FQGTGA. The V gene lost 4 bases and the J gene lost 7 bases, with 16 bases spanning the gap.